This T cell receptor beta chain originates from a study of T cells in Graves' hyperthyroidism and ophthalmopathy. There were TCR beta CDR3 regions amplified from RNA transcripts. The study used the HTBI primer set for a first-round RT-PCR of the TCR CDR3. TCRdb redid the calling of the multiplex PCR reads with MiXCR, one entry per CDR3 protein. The sample includes 300,000 to 350,000 distinct CDR3 sequences, 21% seen only once; the top ten take about 50%. Study-wide points: Most thyroid clonotypes expanded above 0.001 were also detected in blood.

Trimming removed 2 bases at V and 5 bases at J, with 13 bases between. The germline CDR1 and CDR2 sequences are SGHTS and YDEGEE. The CDR3 length is 14 residues. When ophthalmopathy did not progress within 18 months, Graves' hyperthyroidism was considered stable. The study enrolled patients aged 18 to 65 with newly diagnosed hyperthyroidism of under 2 months' duration. Thyroid ultrasound and orbital computed tomography, with clinical symptoms and serum thyroxine and TRAb, informed diagnoses. This clonotype appeared a few times. Its antigen is not identified. Material: blood. V gene TRBV5-8 combines with J gene TRBJ1-1; D uncertain. This clonotype was obtained from a woman in her fifties or sixties with Graves' hyperthyroidism. CDR3 loop: CASSLREEGTEAFF. In DNA form, the CDR3 reads TGTGCCAGCAGCTTAAGAGAGGAGGGAACTGAAGCTTTCTTT.